This is a list of T cell receptor beta chains from one sample in a study of T cell clusters in autoimmune cytopenias. TCRdb reprocessed the multiplex PCR reads, with one entry per CDR3 protein and no DNA. This sample's clone table lists 10,000 to 15,000 distinct CDR3 sequences. This sample was shared with a second study, whose subject was T cell repertoires in aging, cancer and after chemotherapy.

Sequenced material: peripheral blood. These receptors came from a human donor in good health. Each CDR3 is given with its conserved first and last residue. Expanded clones are given a class, and other clones once, few, many or no size at all.

clone_size,v_call,j_call,cdr3_aa
-,TRBV18,TRBJ2-6,CASSPGQGTNVLIF
-,TRBV19,TRBJ2-5,CASNKGLTETQYF
-,TRBV6-5,TRBJ2-7,CASSYSWARGSYEQYF
-,TRBV19,TRBJ2-7,CASSIVGRAYEQYF
-,TRBV19,TRBJ2-4,CASSIDPAGNIQYF
-,TRBV11-1,TRBJ1-1,CASSLGLGSTEAFF
-,TRBV6-5,TRBJ2-2,CATISPSIGTGELFF
medium-sized,TRBV6-5,TRBJ1-5,CASSSAGGQPQHF
-,TRBV6-2/TRBV6-3,TRBJ2-3,CASRGDSGSSTDTQYF
-,TRBV7-6,TRBJ2-7,CASSLTGPTGEQYF
-,TRBV11-1,TRBJ2-2,CASSLSTNTGELFF
-,TRBV19,TRBJ1-2,CASDPRGWGQGFYGYTF
-,TRBV30,TRBJ2-6,CAWSGQGMGWGANVLTF
-,TRBV11-3,TRBJ2-7,CASSLGFEQYF
medium-sized,TRBV29-1,TRBJ2-1,CSVEPSTSGATNEQFF
medium-sized,TRBV29-1,TRBJ2-7,CSVGTGVTYEQYF
-,TRBV30,TRBJ1-2,CAWSEDNYGYTF
-,TRBV19,TRBJ2-1,CASSIDRVGGGEVDEQFF
-,TRBV13,TRBJ2-1,CASSRTSGTEYNEQFF
-,TRBV18,TRBJ1-1,CASSPNGANTEAFF
-,TRBV24-1,TRBJ2-3,CATGQGDTQYF
-,TRBV6-5,TRBJ2-3,CASRVTAGGTDTQYF
-,TRBV27,TRBJ2-3,CASSLKRMADTQYF
-,TRBV5-5,TRBJ1-1,CASSPRGGQGGTEAFF
medium-sized,TRBV30,TRBJ2-2,CAWSAYSGTYSANTGELFF
-,TRBV19,TRBJ1-1,CASASQMNTEAFF
-,TRBV6-5,TRBJ2-4,CASTSPLAKNIQYF
-,TRBV27,TRBJ2-3,CASSGGALATQYF
medium-sized,TRBV19,TRBJ2-5,CASSIPGQGKRETQYF
-,TRBV6-6,TRBJ1-1,CASSYSITRGTEAFF
-,TRBV7-2,TRBJ2-5,CASSGGAETQYF
-,TRBV4-1,TRBJ2-7,CASADGTGAYEQYF
-,TRBV19,TRBJ2-7,CAAESGDYEQYF
-,TRBV15,TRBJ2-2,CATSRDRAGIGTGELFF
-,TRBV27,TRBJ2-2,CASSRPSRAGELFF
-,TRBV5-6,TRBJ1-5,CASSEDGLPTNQPQHF
-,TRBV6-2/TRBV6-3,TRBJ1-4,CASAYPGQVAEKLFF
-,TRBV6-2/TRBV6-3,TRBJ2-1,CASSYSLGGPQFF
-,TRBV7-9,TRBJ2-2,CASSLMVGRGTAGELFF
-,TRBV30,TRBJ1-1,CAWRKSPFSNTEAFF
medium-sized,TRBV13,TRBJ1-2,CASSLGQGADGYTF
-,TRBV6-6,TRBJ2-1,CASSLGTGFVNEQFF
-,TRBV19,TRBJ1-4,CASKLGQGGEKLFF
-,TRBV6-9,TRBJ1-5,CASSRSPDRGNQPQHF
-,TRBV12-3/TRBV12-4,TRBJ1-5,CASSPGQGWKPQHF
-,TRBV15,TRBJ2-7,CATSRERISYEQYF
-,TRBV6-5,TRBJ1-1,CASSYSGQGTEAFF
medium-sized,TRBV6-5,TRBJ2-2,CASSRGASGELFF
-,TRBV13,TRBJ1-5,CASSFSGMDQPQHF
-,TRBV29-1,TRBJ1-5,CSVGFGGGGNQPQHF
-,TRBV12-3/TRBV12-4,TRBJ1-1,CASTPYRDSTEAFF
medium-sized,TRBV30,TRBJ2-2,CAWHNTGNTGELFF
-,TRBV7-2,TRBJ1-4,CASSSKNNEKLFF
-,TRBV19,TRBJ1-1,CASTDRGRPSTEAFF
-,TRBV11-3,TRBJ2-7,CASTLTARGGPSYEQYF
-,TRBV5-6,TRBJ2-2,CASSLAGGTNTGELFF
-,TRBV5-5,TRBJ2-7,CASSLVAVYEQYF
medium-sized,TRBV29-1,TRBJ2-5,CSVDRQGTETQYF
medium-sized,TRBV18,TRBJ2-6,CASSPLSALLTGANVLTF